These 17 T cell receptor beta chains came from one sample sequenced in a study of response to subunit inactivated influenza vaccine. In TCRdb, the RT-PCR reads were re-called with MiXCR into one record per CDR3 protein. The sample lists more than 450,000 distinct CDR3 sequences; 10% to 12% were seen once. These data also featured in a second study, about T cells expressing NK-cell markers. That publication notes: Libraries used 5'RACE template switching adding universal primer site and UMIs.

Sequenced here: PBMCs from blood, sampled on the day of vaccination. Receptors were obtained from a man over 45 who received an inactivated influenza vaccine.

The V call is TRBV20-1, the J call TRBJ2-1; TRBD2 aligns across 14 bases. With 4 bases clipped from V and 9 bases from J, the junction kept 5 bases outside the gene matches. The CDR3 has 14 amino acids. CDR1 and CDR2 (germline): DFQATT, SNEGSKA (reference sequence). The CDR3 DNA follows: TGCAGTGCTATAAGGACTAGCGGGAGGACTGAGCAGTTCTTC. Its translation: CSAIRTSGRTEQFF.

This clonotype was observed a handful of times. V gene TRBV20-1 combines with J gene TRBJ1-5, with D unclear. CDR1 is DFQATT and CDR2 is SNEGSKA in the germline V gene (reference sequence). Trimming stripped 0 bases from V and 4 bases from J, with 10 bases between. This CDR3 contains 14 residues. The CDR3 DNA reads TGCAGTGCTAGAGATGCGGGCCAGAATCAGCCCCAGCATTTT. Its protein is CSARDAGQNQPQHF.

The table lists this clonotype with a few counts. The genes are TRBV10-3 and TRBJ2-3; D may be TRBD1 (6 bases). Germline CDR1 and CDR2: ENHRY and SYGVKD. Deletions cut 2 bases from V and 0 bases from J, with 15 bases between. There are 17 residues in the CDR3. DNA of the CDR3: TGTGCCATCAGTGAGGGGGGCAGGAGTCTTAGCACAGATACGCAGTATTTT. It is translated as CAISEGGRSLSTDTQYF.

This clonotype was found a few times. The chain uses TRBV12-3 or TRBV12-4 and TRBJ1-1, with 7 bases that match TRBD1. The CDR3 has 15 amino acids. V dropped 5 bases and J dropped 3; count of bases not matched to a gene: 9. The CDR3 loop reads CASSGKWDSYTEAFF. The CDR3 region has the DNA TGTGCCAGCAGTGGCAAATGGGACAGCTACACTGAAGCTTTCTTT.

This clonotype came up a few times. The chain carries TRBV15 and TRBJ2-6, with D perhaps matching TRBD2 (5 bases). The V gene's germline CDR1 is LNHNV and CDR2 YYDKDF (reference sequence). With 5 bases removed from V and 1 base from J, the gap between germline ends came to 21 bases. CDR3 length: 19 residues. In nucleotides, the CDR3 is TGTGCCACCAGCGGACCATCCCCAACGGGATTTTCTGGGGCCAACGTCCTGACTTTC. This codes for CATSGPSPTGFSGANVLTF.

In its sample, this clonotype was seen many times. The chain joins TRBV15 to TRBJ2-5; weak D call: TRBD1 (7 bases). Germline V gene lookup returns CDR1 LNHNV and CDR2 YYDKDF (reference sequence). CDR3 length: 17 amino acids. Trimming removed 0 bases from V and 1 base from J, with 15 bases in between. The CDR3 region is CATSREGGTVLQETQYF. As DNA, the CDR3 is TGTGCCACCAGCAGAGAAGGCGGGACAGTTCTCCAAGAGACCCAGTACTTC. The full variable domain, rest sourced from reference TRBV15 and TRBJ2-5, is DAMVIQNPRYQVTQFGKPVTLSCSQTLNHNVMYWYQQKSSQAPKLLFHYYDKDFNNEADTPDNFQSRRPNTSFCFLDIRSPGLGDTAMYLCATSREGGTVLQETQYFGPGTRLLVL.

About this clonotype: One end of the junction does not line up with germline, which may come from a read error. V usage is TRBV7-7 and J usage is TRBJ2-7, with D perhaps matching TRBD2 (7 bases). The CDR3 runs to 14 residues. Germline lookup yields CDR1 SSHAT and CDR2 FNYEAQ (reference sequence). The CDR3 nucleotides are TGTGCTAGCAGTAGGGGGGAGGGTTTCTACGAGCAGTACTTC. The encoded protein is CASSRGEGFYEQYF.

This clonotype was seen a few times. This chain links TRBV9 with TRBJ2-7; TRBD2 matches 8 bases. Germline values: CDR1 SGDLS, CDR2 YYNGEE. V shed 0 bases, J shed 3 bases, and the junction held 5 bases outside the gene matches. The CDR3 extends over 15 amino acids. For the CDR3, the DNA is TGTGCCAGCAGCGTAGGGGCGGGGGGTCTCTACGAGCAGTACTTC. This sequence encodes CASSVGAGGLYEQYF.

This sequence joins TRBV5-5 and TRBJ2-7; either TRBD1 or TRBD2 may fit D (5 bases each). CDR1 is SGHKS, CDR2 YYEKEE, per germline (reference sequence). The CDR3 has 13 residues. Trimming shortened V by 1 base and J by 4 bases, and 9 bases separated the two germline ends. CDR3 region: CASSLLGEYEQYF. CDR3 nucleotides: TGTGCCAGCAGCTTGTTGGGGGAATACGAGCAGTACTTC.

Only a few counts were recorded for this clonotype. The V and J genes are TRBV6-2 or TRBV6-3 and TRBJ2-1, with TRBD2 matching over 7 bases. Germline CDR1 MNHEY, CDR2 SVGEGT. This CDR3 region has 14 residues. The trim removed 0 bases at V and 8 bases at J, leaving 4 bases unmatched. DNA of the CDR3: TGTGCCAGCAGTTACTCTCAGGGAGGGGATGAGCAGTTCTTC. This encodes CASSYSQGGDEQFF.

V is TRBV12-3 or TRBV12-4 and J is TRBJ2-7; TRBD1 matches at 9 bases. This CDR3 has 12 amino acids. J lost 6 bases, V lost 6 bases, and 3 bases had no gene match. CDR3 residues: CASSTDRGEQYF. DNA of the CDR3: TGTGCCAGCAGCACGGACAGGGGCGAGCAGTACTTC.

The genes are TRBV28 and TRBJ2-3, with 9 bases matching TRBD1. Trimming removed 3 bases from V and 7 bases from J; junction bases left unmatched: 5. This CDR3 spans 14 amino acids. CDR1 and CDR2 from the germline V gene are MDHEN and SYDVKM. The CDR3 DNA reads TGTGCCAGCAGTTTTGAGGACAGGGGCCATACGCAGTATTTT. Protein product: CASSFEDRGHTQYF.

The chain recombines TRBV28 with TRBJ1-2; 9 bases agree with TRBD1. Unmatched junction bases numbered 8, after V lost 1 base and J lost 2 bases. The CDR3 has 17 residues. Germline V gives CDR1 MDHEN, CDR2 SYDVKM. The chain's CDR3 is CASSLLAPGTGNYGYTF. CDR3 in DNA: TGTGCCAGCAGTTTATTAGCCCCCGGGACAGGGAACTATGGCTACACCTTC.

V and J are TRBV5-4 and TRBJ2-3; 11 bases fit TRBD2. CDR1 and CDR2 (germline): SGHNT, YYREEE (reference sequence). This CDR3 contains 18 residues. Trimming cost V 1 base and J 2 bases; bases outside gene matches: 9. In DNA, the CDR3 is TGTGCCAGCAGCTTGCCCTCTACTAGCGGGGGATACACAGATACGCAGTATTTT. It codes for CASSLPSTSGGYTDTQYF.

This clonotype was seen at least ten times. The CDR3 DNA is TGTGCCAGCACCTCAGTGAGTACGGAAGAGACCCAGTACTTC. Its translation is CASTSVSTEETQYF. The chain recombines TRBV12-3 or TRBV12-4 with TRBJ2-5, with D hard to call. This CDR3 region has 14 residues. The V gene lost 7 bases and the J gene lost 3 bases, with 15 bases spanning the gap.

This clonotype occurred many times. V and J are TRBV5-1 and TRBJ2-1, with 8 bases fitting TRBD2. Germline CDR1 and CDR2: SGHRS and YFSETQ. The CDR3 runs 18 residues. The J segment lost 1 base and the V segment lost 0 bases, leaving 9 bases of the junction unmatched. The CDR3 bases are TGCGCCAGCAGCTTGGGGACTAGCCCCCTGAAATCCTACAATGAGCAGTTCTTC. The encoded protein is CASSLGTSPLKSYNEQFF.

The DNA for the CDR3 is TGTGCCAGCAGCTCAGCGGGGGAGCAGTTCTTC. Translated, it gives CASSSAGEQFF. V gene TRBV28 combines with J gene TRBJ2-1; 7 bases are a match to TRBD2. The V segment lost 6 bases and the J segment 10 bases; nucleotides outside the gene matches: 3. Germline assignment: CDR1 MDHEN and CDR2 SYDVKM. The CDR3 runs to 11 residues.